Each of the 21 T cell receptor beta chains below was sequenced from the same sample in a study of T cell responses to AZD1222 COVID-19 vaccine. TCRdb's table, derived via immunoSEQ multiplex PCR, lists solely in-frame clones and lacks some. The table includes 140,000 to 150,000 clones, roughly 85% detected once. Source: peripheral blood, taken on day 0 of AZD1222 vaccination. Source of these receptors: an adult in good health.

Only one count was recorded for this clone. This rearrangement joins TRBV4-2 to TRBJ2-1; 8 bases are a match to TRBD2. CDR3 length: 16 amino acids. Germline assignment: CDR1 LGHNA and CDR2 YNFKEQ. V shed 4 bases and J 4 bases; nucleotides not matched to a gene: 9. The CDR3 sequence is CASSPDFGGAYNEQFF. For the CDR3, the DNA is TGTGCCAGCAGCCCGGACTTCGGGGGGGCGTACAATGAGCAGTTCTTC.

The CDR3 DNA follows: TGTGCCAGCATCGGGGTTGCTGGGGCCAACGTCCTGACTTTC. Translation: CASIGVAGANVLTF. V gene TRBV2 combines with J gene TRBJ2-6, with TRBD2 as a possible D gene (5 bases). Deletions cut 7 bases from V and 2 bases from J, with 9 bases between. The CDR3 has 14 amino acids. Per the germline V gene, CDR1 is SNHLY and CDR2 is FYNNEI.

This chain links TRBV24-1 with TRBJ2-3, with 7 nucleotides matching TRBD2. In germline, CDR1 is KGHDR, CDR2 SFDVKD. The CDR3 totals 15 residues. V lost 0 bases and J lost 7; bases outside the gene matches: 6. DNA for the CDR3: TGTGCCACCAGTGATTTGGATCCTAGCGGCTATACGCAGTATTTT. Translating it yields CATSDLDPSGYTQYF.

The gene calls are TRBV27 and TRBJ2-5; tentatively, D is TRBD1 (5 bases). Germline V lookup: CDR1 MNHEY, CDR2 SMNVEV (reference sequence). The CDR3 length is 11 residues. Between the trimmed V and J ends, which lost 4 bases and 8 bases, there was a span of 8 bases. As DNA, the CDR3 is TGTGCCAGCAGTTCAAGGGGAACCCAGTACTTC. This translates into CASSSRGTQYF.

This chain links TRBV11-2 with TRBJ1-1, with D hard to call. The CDR3 extends over 15 amino acids. V dropped 1 base and J dropped 0 bases, with 9 bases sitting between them. Germline-derived CDR1 and CDR2 are SGHAT and FQNNGV. The DNA of the CDR3 is TGTGCCAGCAGCTTAGGGCAGCTCATGAACACTGAAGCTTTCTTT. Translation gives CASSLGQLMNTEAFF.

V usage is TRBV5-3 and J usage is TRBJ2-3; D remains unclear. TRBV5-3 has ORF status, its function being uncertain. Trimming shortened V by 3 bases and J by 3 bases, and 5 bases separated the two germline ends. This CDR3 spans 12 amino acids. CDR3 region: CARSSGTDTQYF. The CDR3 DNA sequence: TGTGCCAGAAGCTCTGGGACAGATACGCAGTATTTT.

This chain connects TRBV10-2 to TRBJ2-1, with 7 positions matching TRBD1. The CDR3 contains 13 residues. The V segment lost 3 bases and the J segment 14 bases; nucleotides outside the gene matches: 10. Germline V gene data show CDR1 as WSHSY and CDR2 as SAAADI. The CDR3 here is CASSEVDRVKEFF. The CDR3 region has the DNA TGCGCCAGCAGTGAAGTCGACAGGGTCAAGGAGTTCTTC.

This sequence joins TRBV11-2 and TRBJ2-1; D gene uncertain. The germline V gene has CDR1 SGHAT and CDR2 FQNNGV. This CDR3 is 14 amino acids long. Between the trimmed V and J ends, which lost 4 bases and 9 bases, there was a span of 16 bases. CDR3 sequence: CASSSLGNSGEQFF. The CDR3 DNA reads TGTGCCAGCAGCTCTCTAGGAAACTCGGGTGAGCAGTTCTTC.

The chain carries TRBV24-1 and TRBJ2-2, with TRBD1 matching 7 bases. The CDR3 spans 18 residues. V gave up 3 bases and J gave up 1 base; unmatched junction bases: 10. Germline values: CDR1 KGHDR, CDR2 SFDVKD. For the CDR3, the DNA is TGTGCCACCAGTGATCTCCCGTCCGGGACAGTGAACACCGGGGAGCTGTTTTTT. Amino acids: CATSDLPSGTVNTGELFF.

The chain couples TRBV5-6 to TRBJ1-3; no clear D. Germline assignment: CDR1 SGHDT and CDR2 YYEEEE. The V end was cut by 2 bases, the J end by 7 bases, with 13 bases between. The CDR3 totals 14 residues. CDR3 bases: TGTGCCAGCAGCTTTGGTGGGCCATCTAACACCATATATTTT. Translation gives CASSFGGPSNTIYF. Looking up the rest from reference TRBV5-6 and TRBJ1-3 gives the full variable domain: DAGVTQSPTHLIKTRGQQVTLRCSPKSGHDTVSWYQQALGQGPQFIFQYYEEEERQRGNFPDRFSGHQFPNYSSELNVNALLLGDSALYLCASSFGGPSNTIYFGEGSWLTVV.

CDR3 nucleotides: TGTGCCAGCAGTCAGGAGACAGGGGGCGAGGGCACTGAAGCTTTCTTT. Translating gives CASSQETGGEGTEAFF. The chain is built from TRBV6-6 and TRBJ1-1; the match to TRBD1 covers 10 bases. The length of the CDR3 is 16 residues. V shed 5 bases, J shed 4 bases, and the junction held 10 bases outside the gene matches. Germline loops: CDR1 MNHNY, CDR2 SVGAGI (reference sequence).

V and J are TRBV4-1 and TRBJ1-6; possibly TRBD1 for D (5 bases). Germline V gene lookup returns CDR1 MGHRA and CDR2 YSYEKL. CDR3 size: 15 residues. V dropped 0 bases and J dropped 9 bases, with 12 bases sitting between them. The CDR3 spells CASSQEGQGGSPLHF. The CDR3 DNA sequence: TGCGCCAGCAGCCAAGAAGGCCAGGGAGGTTCACCCCTCCACTTT.

The J gene is TRBJ2-5, the V gene TRBV4-2; 9 bases match TRBD2. Germline V gives CDR1 LGHNA, CDR2 YNFKEQ. V lost 0 bases and J lost 0; bases outside the gene matches: 5. The CDR3 is 17 amino acids. The CDR3 loop is CASSQELAGTYQETQYF. DNA for the CDR3: TGTGCCAGCAGCCAAGAGCTAGCGGGGACGTACCAAGAGACCCAGTACTTC.

The chain has TRBV20-1 and TRBJ1-1; TRBD1 matches 8 bases. Germline assignment: CDR1 DFQATT and CDR2 SNEGSKA (reference sequence). With V trimmed by 3 bases and J by 0 bases, 12 bases remained unmatched. This CDR3 region has 17 residues. In DNA, the CDR3 is TGCAGTGCTAGTAGTAGGACAGGGTGGGTTTTGAACACTGAAGCTTTCTTT. It codes for CSASSRTGWVLNTEAFF.

The chain uses TRBV5-6 and TRBJ1-2, with TRBD1 matching 7 bases. V lost 4 bases to trimming and J lost 5 bases; unmatched junction nucleotides: 8. Germline values: CDR1 SGHDT, CDR2 YYEEEE. The CDR3 has 14 amino acids. CDR3: CASSLPGQIYGYTF. The CDR3 DNA reads TGTGCCAGCAGCCTACCGGGACAGATTTATGGCTACACCTTC.

The V and J genes are TRBV12-3 or TRBV12-4 and TRBJ1-1; D gene unclear. Trimming left V 3 bases short and J 8 bases short, with 10 bases between. CDR3 length: 12 residues. CDR3: CASSFRALEAFF. CDR3 nucleotides: TGTGCCAGCAGTTTCCGCGCCCTAGAAGCTTTCTTT.

The V call is TRBV5-6, the J call TRBJ1-2; D is ambiguous. Germline V gene data show CDR1 as SGHDT and CDR2 as YYEEEE. The ends were cut back, 3 bases at V and 3 bases at J, with 9 bases in the middle. The CDR3 consists of 13 residues. CDR3 region: CASSSQTDYGYTF. CDR3 in DNA: TGTGCCAGCAGCTCCCAGACTGACTATGGCTACACCTTC.

The chain uses TRBV15 and TRBJ2-3; no firm D call. CDR3 length: 11 amino acids. The V end lost 1 base, the J end lost 9 bases, and 5 bases lay between the germline ends. Germline CDR1 LNHNV, CDR2 YYDKDF (reference sequence). The CDR3 sequence: CATSRAKTQYF. In nucleotides, the CDR3 is TGTGCCACCAGCAGAGCCAAAACGCAGTATTTT.

This chain connects TRBV18 to TRBJ2-2, with TRBD2 matching over 11 bases. Germline V CDR1 and CDR2: KGHSH, LQKENI. J lost 4 bases, V lost 0 bases, and 10 bases had no gene match. The CDR3 is 19 amino acids. This CDR3 reads CASSPPRGSGGAITGELFF. CDR3 in DNA: TGTGCCAGCTCACCACCCCGAGGTAGCGGGGGGGCCATCACCGGGGAGCTGTTTTTT.

The CDR3 reads CASSPVDRVGGYTF. The DNA of the CDR3 is TGTGCCAGCTCACCCGTGGACAGGGTCGGCGGCTACACCTTC. The chain combines TRBV18 with TRBJ1-2; TRBD1 agrees at 8 bases. The germline V gene has CDR1 KGHSH and CDR2 LQKENI. After removal of 3 bases from V and 8 bases from J, the junction contained 8 bases not matched to a gene. The CDR3 extends over 14 amino acids.

V is TRBV3-1 (or the pseudogene TRBV3-2) and J is TRBJ1-6, with D possibly matching TRBD1 (5 bases). Trimming cost V 3 bases and J 0 bases, with 15 bases left between them. CDR1 LGHDT and CDR2 YNNKEL come from the germline V gene (reference sequence). This CDR3 is 18 amino acids long. The CDR3 here is CASSQSLGTVSYNSPLHF. DNA for the CDR3: TGTGCCAGCAGCCAGAGCTTAGGGACGGTCTCCTATAATTCACCCCTCCACTTT.